This is a list of T cell receptor beta chains from one sample in a study of T cell changes during pregnancy in multiple sclerosis. The repertoire was sequenced with immunoSEQ multiplex PCR; TCRdb's copy has only in-frame clones and lacks some. There are fewer than 60,000 clones in the sample; 85% to 95% occur only once, and over 4.5% lies in the top ten. The sequenced sample was CD8+ T cells from peripheral blood mononuclear cells, obtained in the first trimester of pregnancy. These TCRs come from a female donor with multiple sclerosis, enrolled in a pregnancy study. Both conserved end residues are part of each CDR3. D genes are given only for firm matches. Expanded clones are given a class, and other clones once, few, many or no size at all.

CDR3	DNA	J	D	size	V
CASSHYSYEQYF	TGTGCCAGTAGTCACTACTCCTACGAGCAGTACTTC	TRBJ2-7	-	-	TRBV19
CASSLLQRSYEQYF	TGTGCCAGCAGTTTATTGCAGCGCTCCTACGAGCAGTACTTC	TRBJ2-7	-	-	TRBV28
CASSSIAGRTDTQYF	TGCGCCAGCAGCTCAATAGCGGGAAGGACAGATACGCAGTATTTT	TRBJ2-3	TRBD2	-	TRBV5-1
CASSSQETQYF	TGTGCCAGCAGCTCACAAGAGACCCAGTACTTC	TRBJ2-5	-	-	TRBV7-9
CASSLTGKQPQHF	TGTGCCAGCAGTTTAACAGGGAAACAGCCCCAGCATTTT	TRBJ1-5	-	-	TRBV27
CAILDMNYEQYF	TGTGCCATCCTGGACATGAACTACGAGCAGTACTTC	TRBJ2-7	-	-	TRBV7-2
CASISRDSYGYTF	TGTGCCAGCATCTCCCGCGATTCATATGGCTACACCTTC	TRBJ1-2	-	-	TRBV7-9
CASSTMTRRRTTNEKLFF	TGTGCCAGCAGCACGATGACACGGCGGAGGACAACTAATGAAAAACTGTTTTTT	TRBJ1-4	-	-	TRBV21-1
CASSAGTGGTEAFF	TGTGCCAGCAGTGCCGGGACAGGGGGCACTGAAGCTTTCTTT	TRBJ1-1	TRBD1	-	TRBV6-5
CASSVAWGSYNEQFF	TGTGCCAGCAGTGTAGCGTGGGGCTCCTACAATGAGCAGTTCTTC	TRBJ2-1	-	-	TRBV27
CASSQDIGYNEQFF	TGTGCCAGCAGCCAAGATATCGGGTACAATGAGCAGTTCTTC	TRBJ2-1	-	-	TRBV4-2
CASSERGSEQYF	TGTGCCAGCAGTGAAAGAGGGAGCGAGCAGTACTTC	TRBJ2-7	-	once	TRBV2
CASSQVTATYEQYF	TGTGCCAGCAGCCAAGTGACAGCTACCTACGAGCAGTACTTC	TRBJ2-7	-	-	TRBV4-2
CASSFRGSYEQYF	TGTGCCAGCAGTTTTAGGGGGTCCTACGAGCAGTACTTC	TRBJ2-7	-	-	TRBV28
CASRDRSPYNEQFF	TGTGCCAGTAGGGACAGGAGCCCTTACAATGAGCAGTTCTTC	TRBJ2-1	TRBD1	once	TRBV19
CASIAGSKGEQYF	TGTGCCAGCATAGCGGGGTCCAAGGGCGAGCAGTACTTC	TRBJ2-7	TRBD2	-	TRBV2
CATSSTRDRQFF	TGTGCCACCAGCAGTACCCGGGACAGGCAGTTCTTC	TRBJ2-1	TRBD1	-	TRBV15
CASSLYRNQPQHF	TGTGCCAGCAGTTTATACAGGAATCAGCCCCAGCATTTT	TRBJ1-5	-	-	TRBV28
CASSDAGQNQPQHF	TGTGCCAGCAGCGACGCGGGTCAAAATCAGCCCCAGCATTTT	TRBJ1-5	-	-	TRBV27
CASSFSGSDTEAFF	TGTGCCAGCAGCTTTAGCGGGTCGGATACTGAAGCTTTCTTT	TRBJ1-1	-	-	TRBV7-9
CASSPGQANTGELFF	TGTGCCAGCAGTCCGGGACAGGCGAACACCGGGGAGCTGTTTTTT	TRBJ2-2	TRBD1	-	TRBV6-4
CASCLAVGYNEQFF	TGTGCCAGCTGCCTAGCGGTCGGGTACAATGAGCAGTTCTTC	TRBJ2-1	TRBD2	-	TRBV6-5
CASSVLAGVAYEQYF	TGTGCCAGCAGCGTACTAGCGGGAGTTGCCTACGAGCAGTACTTC	TRBJ2-7	TRBD2	-	TRBV6-1
CATSKMGAGGSYEQYF	TGTGCCACCAGCAAAATGGGGGCAGGGGGGTCCTACGAGCAGTACTTC	TRBJ2-7	-	-	TRBV15
CASSFSGSANEQFF	TGCGCCAGCAGCTTTAGCGGGAGCGCAAATGAGCAGTTCTTC	TRBJ2-1	TRBD2	-	TRBV5-1
CSAGDSTYEQYF	TGCAGCGCCGGGGACAGTACCTACGAGCAGTACTTC	TRBJ2-7	TRBD1	-	TRBV29-1
CASSEVGVQPQHF	TGTGCCAGCAGTGAAGTAGGAGTTCAGCCCCAGCATTTT	TRBJ1-5	-	-	TRBV2
CAVSAQETQYF	TGTGCCGTTAGCGCCCAAGAGACCCAGTACTTC	TRBJ2-5	-	-	TRBV5-3
CASSEDRAPYEQYF	TGCGCCAGCAGTGAGGACAGGGCGCCCTACGAGCAGTACTTC	TRBJ2-7	TRBD1	-	TRBV5-1
CASSWTGGANYGYTF	TGCGCCAGCAGCTGGACAGGTGGTGCTAACTATGGCTACACCTTC	TRBJ1-2	TRBD1	once	TRBV5-1
CASSLAPQGANDPNYGYTF	TGCGCCAGCAGCTTGGCGCCACAGGGAGCGAATGACCCTAACTATGGCTACACCTTC	TRBJ1-2	-	-	TRBV5-1
CASSSENRDRGGYTF	TGTGCCAGCAGCTCCGAAAACCGGGACAGGGGTGGCTACACCTTC	TRBJ1-2	TRBD1	-	TRBV7-9
CASSLEVSGIYEQYF	TGTGCCAGCAGTCTCGAAGTTAGCGGGATATACGAGCAGTACTTC	TRBJ2-7	TRBD2	-	TRBV11-2
CAWSVSGQGTEQYF	TGTGCCTGGAGTGTCTCGGGACAGGGAACCGAGCAGTACTTC	TRBJ2-7	TRBD1	-	TRBV30
CASSLHLAGAADTQYF	TGTGCCAGCAGCTTACACCTAGCGGGAGCGGCAGATACGCAGTATTTT	TRBJ2-3	TRBD2	-	TRBV7-9
CASSRGDYEQYF	TGTGCCAGCAGTCGGGGTGACTACGAGCAGTACTTC	TRBJ2-7	-	-	TRBV27
CASSETPGYEQYF	TGTGCCAGCAGTGAGACTCCAGGGTACGAGCAGTACTTC	TRBJ2-7	-	-	TRBV6-1
CASSYQGPVNEQFF	TGTGCCAGCAGTTACCAGGGGCCGGTCAATGAGCAGTTCTTC	TRBJ2-1	-	-	TRBV6-5
CASSLGQGINEQFF	TGTGCCAGCAGCTTAGGACAGGGTATTAATGAGCAGTTCTTC	TRBJ2-1	TRBD1	-	TRBV7-9
CASSASTGGYEQYF	TGTGCCAGTAGCGCCTCGACAGGGGGCTACGAGCAGTACTTC	TRBJ2-7	TRBD1	-	TRBV19
CASSSEREVPWGEQYF	TGTGCCAGCAGTTCAGAGCGGGAGGTTCCTTGGGGAGAGCAGTACTTC	TRBJ2-7	TRBD2	-	TRBV28
CASSYGGSYTGELFF	TGTGCCAGCAGCTACGGCGGGAGTTACACCGGGGAGCTGTTTTTT	TRBJ2-2	TRBD2	once	TRBV5-6
CAISEGTGGLYEQYF	TGTGCCATCAGTGAAGGGACAGGGGGCCTCTACGAGCAGTACTTC	TRBJ2-7	TRBD1	-	TRBV10-3
CASSSGTGVWDEQYF	TGTGCCAGTAGTTCAGGGACAGGGGTTTGGGACGAGCAGTACTTC	TRBJ2-7	TRBD1	-	TRBV19
CASSTGQDPSYGYTF	TGTGCCAGTAGTACCGGACAGGACCCTAGCTATGGCTACACCTTC	TRBJ1-2	TRBD1	-	TRBV19
CASRSQGGTYEQYF	TGTGCCAGCAGATCCCAGGGGGGAACCTACGAGCAGTACTTC	TRBJ2-7	-	-	TRBV7-8
CASRSGTLNEQYF	TGTGCCAGCAGGTCCGGGACTCTTAACGAGCAGTACTTC	TRBJ2-7	-	-	TRBV7-9
CASSLQPGQGYNEQFF	TGTGCCAGCAGCTTGCAACCGGGACAGGGCTACAATGAGCAGTTCTTC	TRBJ2-1	TRBD1	-	TRBV7-2
CASRPGTSGRAIGELFF	TGCGCCAGCAGACCCGGGACTAGCGGGAGGGCCATCGGGGAGCTGTTTTTT	TRBJ2-2	TRBD2	-	TRBV10-2
CASSESSRDTGELFF	TGTGCCAGCAGTGAGTCTAGCCGCGACACCGGGGAGCTGTTTTTT	TRBJ2-2	-	-	TRBV25-1
CASSFSSGSYNEQFF	TGTGCCAGCAGCTTTTCTAGCGGCAGCTACAATGAGCAGTTCTTC	TRBJ2-1	TRBD2	-	TRBV7-6
CASSRRYGNQPQHF	TGTGCCAGTAGTCGTCGGTATGGCAATCAGCCCCAGCATTTT	TRBJ1-5	-	-	TRBV19
CASSHQTGQNTEAFF	TGTGCCAGCAGTCACCAAACAGGGCAGAACACTGAAGCTTTCTTT	TRBJ1-1	-	-	TRBV28